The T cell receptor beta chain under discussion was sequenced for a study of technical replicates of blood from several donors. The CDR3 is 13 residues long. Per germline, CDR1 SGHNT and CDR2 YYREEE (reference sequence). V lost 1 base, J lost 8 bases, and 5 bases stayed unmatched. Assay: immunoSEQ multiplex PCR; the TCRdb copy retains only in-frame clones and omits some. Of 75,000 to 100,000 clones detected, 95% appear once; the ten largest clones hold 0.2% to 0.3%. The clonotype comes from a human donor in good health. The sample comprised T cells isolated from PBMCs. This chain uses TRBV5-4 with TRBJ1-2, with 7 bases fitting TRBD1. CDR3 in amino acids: CASSLIGGGGYTF. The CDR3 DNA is TGTGCCAGCAGCTTGATAGGGGGCGGGGGCTACACCTTC.